The rows below give T cell receptor beta chains drawn from one sample of a study of blood T cell repertoires in COVID-19. TCRdb keeps only in-frame clones here, not all; method: immunoSEQ multiplex PCR. The sample holds around 400,000 clones; more than 70% are singletons and the top ten take 2.3%. Sequenced input: peripheral blood. All receptors come from a woman aged 60-75 years with COVID-19, enrolled during active disease. Each CDR3 is given with its conserved first and last residue. The D gene is left open where the match is weak. For some rows the clone size is stated as once, few or many, or as a class when expanded; others skip it.

d_call,v_call,j_call,clone_size,cdr3_nt,cdr3_aa
TRBD1,TRBV28,TRBJ2-5,NA,TGTGCCAGCAGTGCGGACAGGGGGCCCCAAGAGACCCAGTACTTC,CASSADRGPQETQYF
NA,TRBV18,TRBJ1-6,NA,TGTGCCAGCTCACTCCGTGAAACCGAGTGGAATTCACCCCTCCACTTT,CASSLRETEWNSPLHF
TRBD1,TRBV27,TRBJ2-3,NA,TGTGCCAGCAGTTTACGGCAGGGGGCAGATACGCAGTATTTT,CASSLRQGADTQYF
TRBD2,TRBV7-2,TRBJ2-7,NA,TGTGCCAGCAGCTTAGAGGGCGGGGGTAACCCCTACGAGCAGTACTTC,CASSLEGGGNPYEQYF
NA,TRBV7-3,TRBJ1-2,once,TGTGCCAGCAGCGGACCGGGGGGCTTTGGCTACACCTTC,CASSGPGGFGYTF
NA,TRBV29-1,TRBJ1-2,NA,TGCAGCGTTGTAAGGGGCGATGGGTCTTATGGCTACACCTTC,CSVVRGDGSYGYTF
NA,TRBV6-1,TRBJ1-1,NA,TGTGCCAGCAGTGACAGATGGGCCTCTGAAGCTTTCTTT,CASSDRWASEAFF
NA,TRBV5-4,TRBJ1-4,NA,TGTGCCAGCAGCGGGCTGGATAATGAAAAACTGTTTTTT,CASSGLDNEKLFF
NA,TRBV29-1,TRBJ1-3,NA,TGCAGCGTCGGTCCAGGGTCTGGAAACACCATATATTTT,CSVGPGSGNTIYF
TRBD1,TRBV4-1,TRBJ1-3,NA,TGCGCCAGCAGCCCCATCAGCCTCCCGGGACAGGGAAACACCATATATTTT,CASSPISLPGQGNTIYF
TRBD1,TRBV6-2/TRBV6-3,TRBJ1-2,NA,TGTGCCAGCAGTTACCGATGGGACAGAACCTATGGCTACACCTTC,CASSYRWDRTYGYTF
NA,TRBV14,TRBJ1-2,NA,TGTGCCAGCAGCCAAGACAGCTATGGCTACACCTTC,CASSQDSYGYTF
TRBD1,TRBV19,TRBJ2-7,NA,TGTGCCAGTAGCCTAGACAGGGGGTTATCCTACGAGCAGTACTTC,CASSLDRGLSYEQYF
NA,TRBV27,TRBJ1-2,NA,TGTGCCAGCAGTTCGTATGGGGCAGTCTATGGCTACACCTTC,CASSSYGAVYGYTF
NA,TRBV25-1,TRBJ1-6,NA,TGTGCCAGCAGTCAAAGGGTACAGGGAAATTCACCCCTCCACTTT,CASSQRVQGNSPLHF
NA,TRBV18,TRBJ2-4,NA,TGTGCCAGCTCACCACTGGGGGGACTAGCCAAAAACATTCAGTACTTC,CASSPLGGLAKNIQYF
NA,TRBV27,TRBJ1-5,NA,TGTGCCAGCAGCCTGGGGCTCCCAGAGGATCAGCCCCAGCATTTT,CASSLGLPEDQPQHF
NA,TRBV2,TRBJ1-1,NA,TGTGCCAGCAGTGTGACAGGCCACACTGAAGCTTTCTTT,CASSVTGHTEAFF
NA,TRBV7-2,TRBJ2-3,NA,TGTGCCAGCAGTTTACGACAGGTCACAGATACGCAGTATTTT,CASSLRQVTDTQYF
TRBD1,TRBV5-4,TRBJ1-1,NA,TGTGCCAGCAGCTTGAGTTTCAGGGGGCATCTGAACACTGAAGCTTTCTTT,CASSLSFRGHLNTEAFF
NA,TRBV20-1,TRBJ2-7,NA,TGCAGTGCTAGCAGGGGCTACGAGCAGTACTTC,CSASRGYEQYF
NA,TRBV5-1,TRBJ2-7,NA,TGCGCCAGCAGCTTGGAACACCAGGGGTACGAGCAGTACTTC,CASSLEHQGYEQYF
NA,TRBV7-9,TRBJ1-1,NA,TGTGCCAGCAGCTTAGCTCTAGGAAAACCGAACACTGAAGCTTTCTTT,CASSLALGKPNTEAFF
NA,TRBV19,TRBJ1-3,NA,TGTGCCAGTAGTCGCGGAGTCTCTGGAAACACCATATATTTT,CASSRGVSGNTIYF
TRBD1,TRBV5-8,TRBJ2-5,NA,TGTGCCAGCGGCCAGAGAGGGGGCGCTGGCAGGGAGACCCAGTACTTC,CASGQRGGAGRETQYF
TRBD1,TRBV28,TRBJ1-6,once,TGTGCCAGCAGTTTAGGATCGGGGACAGGGGGATCACCCCTCCACTTT,CASSLGSGTGGSPLHF
NA,TRBV5-4,TRBJ1-6,NA,TGTGCCAGCAGCCCAGACAGATTACACTATAATTCACCCCTCCACTTT,CASSPDRLHYNSPLHF
NA,TRBV6-6,TRBJ2-1,NA,TGTGCCAGCACCCCACCCGGGCGGGGACTCTACAATGAGCAGTTCTTC,CASTPPGRGLYNEQFF
NA,TRBV6-4,TRBJ1-1,NA,TGTGCCAGCAGTGCGACTTTGAACACTGAAGCTTTCTTT,CASSATLNTEAFF
NA,TRBV7-8,TRBJ2-2,NA,TGTGCCAGCAGCCTTCCGGCTGTCGGGGATTACACCGGGGAGCTGTTTTTT,CASSLPAVGDYTGELFF
NA,TRBV10-1,TRBJ2-1,NA,TGCGCCAGCAGTGAGTCGAAGGGGTCCGATGAGCAGTTCTTC,CASSESKGSDEQFF
NA,TRBV7-6,TRBJ2-5,NA,TGTGCCAGCAGCTTAGTAGATTTGGGGGGCCAAGAGACCCAGTACTTC,CASSLVDLGGQETQYF
NA,TRBV6-2/TRBV6-3,TRBJ1-2,once,TGTGCCAGCAGCACAGCAAACTATGGCTACACCTTC,CASSTANYGYTF
TRBD1,TRBV4-1,TRBJ1-1,NA,TGCGCCAGCAGCCCCCGGGACAGGGTGAACACTGAAGCTTTCTTT,CASSPRDRVNTEAFF
NA,TRBV5-6,TRBJ2-3,NA,TGTGCCAGCAGCTCTACCGCGGGGGCTAGAGATACGCAGTATTTT,CASSSTAGARDTQYF
TRBD1,TRBV6-2/TRBV6-3,TRBJ2-5,NA,TGTGCCAGCAGTACCCCCGGGACAGGGGGAGAGACCCAGTACTTC,CASSTPGTGGETQYF
NA,TRBV19,TRBJ2-7,few,TGTGCCAGTAGTCGACAGCACGCCTACGAGCAGTACTTC,CASSRQHAYEQYF
NA,TRBV3-1/TRBV3-2,TRBJ1-2,NA,TGTGCCAGCAGCCAAGACGCGGGTGGCTACACCTTC,CASSQDAGGYTF
NA,TRBV4-1,TRBJ1-2,NA,TGCGCCAGCAGCCAAGATGGTTCTCAGACAGTCTATGGCTACACCTTC,CASSQDGSQTVYGYTF
TRBD1,TRBV5-1,TRBJ1-1,NA,TGCGCCAGCAGCGGACAGGGAGGCCCGACTGAAGCTTTCTTT,CASSGQGGPTEAFF
NA,TRBV28,TRBJ2-7,NA,TGTGCCAGCAGTTTATTCCCGCGGGGCGAGCAGTACTTC,CASSLFPRGEQYF
TRBD1,TRBV28,TRBJ1-2,NA,TGTGCCAGCAGTTTATTCCGCCGGGGGTCGGGGACAGGGTCTACTGGCTACACCTTC,CASSLFRRGSGTGSTGYTF
NA,TRBV7-8,TRBJ1-1,NA,TGTGCCAGCAGCTTAGGCAGGAACACTGAAGCTTTCTTT,CASSLGRNTEAFF
TRBD2,TRBV4-2,TRBJ2-2,NA,TGTGCCAGCAGCCATGTAGCGGGGGAAAACACCGGGGAGCTGTTTTTT,CASSHVAGENTGELFF
NA,TRBV18,TRBJ2-4,NA,TGTGCCAGCTCCGAGCAGGGAAGCCAAAACATTCAGTACTTC,CASSEQGSQNIQYF
NA,TRBV10-2,TRBJ1-1,NA,TGCGCCAGCAGTGAGACAGGGAACACTGAAGCTTTCTTT,CASSETGNTEAFF
TRBD1,TRBV5-1,TRBJ2-2,NA,TGCGCCAGCAGCACCGGGACAGGGGGATTTGGGAACACCGGGGAGCTGTTTTTT,CASSTGTGGFGNTGELFF